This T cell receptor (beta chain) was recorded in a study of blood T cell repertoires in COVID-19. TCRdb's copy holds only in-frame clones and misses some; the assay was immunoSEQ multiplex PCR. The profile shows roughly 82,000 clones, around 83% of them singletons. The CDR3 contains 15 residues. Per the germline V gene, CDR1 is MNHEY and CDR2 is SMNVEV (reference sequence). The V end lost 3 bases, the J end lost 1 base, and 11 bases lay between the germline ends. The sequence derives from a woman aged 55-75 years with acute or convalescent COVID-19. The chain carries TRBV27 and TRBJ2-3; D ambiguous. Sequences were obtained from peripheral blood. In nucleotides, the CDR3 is TGTGCCAGCAGTTTGCTAATGTCTGGCACAGATACGCAGTATTTT. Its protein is CASSLLMSGTDTQYF.